The T cell receptor beta chain under discussion was sequenced for a study of T cell responses to AZD1222 COVID-19 vaccine (dated by TCRdb to about 2021). At the level of the whole study: AZD1222 recipients with second doses at about 4 weeks or about 12 weeks were pooled, because spike-specific TCR depth and breadth did not differ between schedules. A total of over 230 trial participants underwent TCR sequencing, of whom about 200 received two doses of AZD1222 and around 25 received two doses of the MenACWY control vaccine. Trial participants were enrolled by age into 18-55, 56-69 and 70-plus year subgroups, with roughly 160, 29 and 62 TCR-sequenced participants respectively.

A note on this clone: The specificity of this receptor is unknown. Within one base of it there is no much larger clone, and no base qualities were kept.

Findings and caveats that apply to the study as a whole: Conclusions about previously exposed vaccinees are limited, since just five to seven AZD1222 recipients were seropositive for SARS-CoV-2 at baseline. The whole spike protein was spanned by vaccine-associated CD4 TCRs, and dominant responses were seen in regions 160-218 and 743-854. Epitopes outside the regions mutated in the B.1.351 and B.1.1.7 variants were reportedly recognized by nearly half of the unique spike-specific TCRs. Participants were mostly white British and included more females than males, and it was suggested by the authors that clonal diversity may have been underestimated. No day 14 peak-response samples were available, so repertoires were characterized only after the peak T cell response. The 56-69-year group was small, and its depth increase did not reach significance, likely because of low power. Spike-specific TCR breadth and depth rose significantly after two AZD1222 doses compared with day 0 and with MenACWY recipients.

Read against the paper, the sample's time point label means: baseline before first vaccination. Vaccinee samples came from UK trials COV001 and COV002, including a single-blind randomized controlled phase 2/3 trial of AZD1222 (ChAdOx1 nCoV-19) in healthy adults. For TCRbeta chain sequencing, PBMC samples from trial participants were taken at day 0 and at day 28 after the second dose. The CDR3 contains 13 residues, cysteine and phenylalanine counted. The kept DNA is CDR3 alone, 39 bases in frame from the first base. Based on the germline V gene, the CDR1 and CDR2 sequences are MNHEY and SVGAGI. The V end loses 5 bases and the J end loses 9 bases, and a stretch of 11 bases separates them. The CDR3 regions of human TCRbeta chains were subjected to immunosequencing. The study's own analysis went as follows. TCRs in the repertoires were compared against a reference library of SARS-CoV-2-specific TCRs that had been generated with the MIRA antigen-specificity platform. Breadth was defined as the fraction of unique TCRs that were SARS-CoV-2-associated. Depth was defined as the fraction of total T cells that were SARS-CoV-2-associated. Using the MIRA data, each spike-specific TCR was assigned both to the spike region to which the TCR was reactive and to a CD4 or CD8 class. Log10-transformed breadth and depth values were compared by one-way ANOVA with Sidak's multiple comparisons tests. Held by TCRdb, this immuneACCESS table contains in-frame sequences only and omits some clones. Under half of the omission traces to an unresolved V gene where checked; the cause of the rest is unknown. That table furnishes V, J and clone size, whereas the DNA furnished D and trimming. This sample comprises 55,000 to 65,000 clones, around 86% of them detected only once. Of the sample, roughly 18% is held by the ten largest clones.

This TCR was sampled from an adult in good health. Specimen: peripheral blood, collected on day 0 of AZD1222 vaccination. The rearranged segments are TRBV6-5 and TRBJ1-6, with the D gene not confidently named. The sequenced DNA: TGTGCCAGCAGTACCTCCTCTGGTTCACCCCTCCACTTT. Its protein product is CASSTSSGSPLHF.